The source of this T cell receptor (beta chain) is a study of OX40 agonist ivuxolimab in advanced cancers. Study-level information: Ivuxolimab, an agonist antibody against OX40 (CD134), was given to patients.

The length of the CDR3 is 18 residues. The V gene's germline CDR1 is LNHDA and CDR2 SQIVND (reference sequence). V trimming: 4 bases; J trimming: 0 bases; junction bases outside the gene matches: 14. Sampling of blood occurred at baseline, cycle 4 day 1, and cycle 7 day 1. Data came from immunoSEQ multiplex PCR; TCRdb stores just in-frame clones and leaves some out. The sample lists approximately 60,000 clones, more than 85% occurring once. Sample: CD4+ or CD8+ T cells sorted from blood, taken in a trial of the OX40 agonist ivuxolimab. The chain has TRBV19 and TRBJ1-1; 7 nucleotides agree with TRBD1. This receptor was taken from an adult with an advanced solid tumor such as melanoma, head and neck, liver or kidney cancer. DNA for the CDR3: TGTGCCAGTAGTAGGATGCACCCGGGACAGACTTTGAACACTGAAGCTTTCTTT. Its translation: CASSRMHPGQTLNTEAFF.